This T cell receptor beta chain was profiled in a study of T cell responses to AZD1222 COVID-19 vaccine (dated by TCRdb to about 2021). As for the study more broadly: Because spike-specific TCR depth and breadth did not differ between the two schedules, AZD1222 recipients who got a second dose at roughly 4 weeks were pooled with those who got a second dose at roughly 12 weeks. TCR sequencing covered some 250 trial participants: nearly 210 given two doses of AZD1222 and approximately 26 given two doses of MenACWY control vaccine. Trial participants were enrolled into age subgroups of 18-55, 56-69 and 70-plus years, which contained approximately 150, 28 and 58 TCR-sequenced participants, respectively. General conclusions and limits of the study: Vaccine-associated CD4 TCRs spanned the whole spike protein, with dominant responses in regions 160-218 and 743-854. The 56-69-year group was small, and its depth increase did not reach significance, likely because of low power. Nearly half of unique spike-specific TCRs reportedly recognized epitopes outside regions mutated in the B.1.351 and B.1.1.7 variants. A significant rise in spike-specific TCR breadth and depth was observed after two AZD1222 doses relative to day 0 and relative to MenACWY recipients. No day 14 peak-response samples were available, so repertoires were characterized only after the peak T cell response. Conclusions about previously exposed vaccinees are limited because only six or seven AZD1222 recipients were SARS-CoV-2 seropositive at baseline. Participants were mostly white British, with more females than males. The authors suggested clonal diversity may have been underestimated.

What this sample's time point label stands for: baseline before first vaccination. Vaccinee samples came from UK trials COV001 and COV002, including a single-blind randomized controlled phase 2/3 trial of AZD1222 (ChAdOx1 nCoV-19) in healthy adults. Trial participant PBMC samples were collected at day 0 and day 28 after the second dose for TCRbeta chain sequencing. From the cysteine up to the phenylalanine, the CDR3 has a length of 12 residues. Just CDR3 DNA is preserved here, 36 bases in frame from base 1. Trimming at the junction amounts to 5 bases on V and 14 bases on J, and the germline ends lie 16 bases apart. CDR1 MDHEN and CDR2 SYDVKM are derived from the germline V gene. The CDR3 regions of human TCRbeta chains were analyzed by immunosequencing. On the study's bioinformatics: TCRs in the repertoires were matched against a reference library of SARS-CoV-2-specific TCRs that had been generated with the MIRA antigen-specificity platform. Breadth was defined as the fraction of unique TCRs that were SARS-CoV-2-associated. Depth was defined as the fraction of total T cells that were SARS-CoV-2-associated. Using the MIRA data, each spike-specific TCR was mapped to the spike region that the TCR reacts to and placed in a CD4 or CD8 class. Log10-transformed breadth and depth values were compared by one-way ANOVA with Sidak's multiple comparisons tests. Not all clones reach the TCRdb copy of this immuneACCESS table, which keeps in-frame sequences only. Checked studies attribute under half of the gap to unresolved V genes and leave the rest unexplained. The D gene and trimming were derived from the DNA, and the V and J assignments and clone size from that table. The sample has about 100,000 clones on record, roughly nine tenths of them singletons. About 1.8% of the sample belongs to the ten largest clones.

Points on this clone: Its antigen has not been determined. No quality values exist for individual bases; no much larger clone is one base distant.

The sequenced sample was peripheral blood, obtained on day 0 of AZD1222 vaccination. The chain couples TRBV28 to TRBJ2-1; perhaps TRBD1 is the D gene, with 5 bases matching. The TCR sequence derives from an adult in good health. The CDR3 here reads CASSNLPTGKFF. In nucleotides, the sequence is TGTGCCAGCAGTAATCTCCCTACAGGCAAGTTCTTC.